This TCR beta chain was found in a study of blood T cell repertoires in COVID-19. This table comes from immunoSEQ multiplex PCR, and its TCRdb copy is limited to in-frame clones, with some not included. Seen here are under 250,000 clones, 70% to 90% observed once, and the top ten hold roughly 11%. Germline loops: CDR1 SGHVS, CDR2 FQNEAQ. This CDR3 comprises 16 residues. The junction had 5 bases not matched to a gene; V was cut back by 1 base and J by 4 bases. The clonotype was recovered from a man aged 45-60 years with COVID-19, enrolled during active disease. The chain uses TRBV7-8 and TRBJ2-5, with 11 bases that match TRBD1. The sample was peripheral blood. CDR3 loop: CASSLEGQGAGETQYF. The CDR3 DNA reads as TGTGCCAGCAGCTTAGAAGGACAGGGGGCGGGAGAGACCCAGTACTTC. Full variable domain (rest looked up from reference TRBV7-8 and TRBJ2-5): GAGVSQSPRYKVAKRGQDVALRCDPISGHVSLFWYQQALGQGPEFLTYFQNEAQLDKSGLPSDRFFAERPEGSVSTLKIQRTQQEDSAVYLCASSLEGQGAGETQYFGPGTRLLVL.